This passage covers 3 T cell receptor beta chains from one sample sequenced in a study of blood T cells in healthy people across ages. Combining a sample-barcoded 5' primer with a J-beta primer mix, a second PCR ran for roughly 6 to 12 cycles. TCRdb reprocessed the 5' RACE reads with MiXCR, giving one entry per CDR3 protein. The table shows about 970,000 distinct CDR3 sequences, with just over 50% occurring only once. What was sequenced was blood. All receptors come from a woman aged 55 to 70 in good health.

This chain joins TRBV21-1 and TRBJ2-4; the table names TRBD2, a call not compared with the DNA. TRBV21-1 is shown as a pseudogene. The CDR3 extends over 17 amino acids. The CDR3 region is CASSKEGQALAKNIQYF. CDR3 nucleotides: TGTGCCAGCAGCAAGGAGGGCCAGGCCCTAGCCAAAAACATTCAGTACTTC.

The chain uses TRBV3-1 and TRBJ2-7, with 13 bases lining up with TRBD2. V shed 3 bases and J 0 bases; nucleotides not matched to a gene: 2. The CDR3 is 16 amino acids. Looked up from germline, CDR1 is LGHDT and CDR2 is YNNKEL (reference sequence). The CDR3 here is CASSHGLAGDSYEQYF. CDR3 DNA: TGTGCCAGCAGCCACGGACTAGCGGGGGACTCCTACGAGCAGTACTTC.

This clonotype came up a few times. The DNA of the CDR3 is TGTGCCAGCAGCGCCGGGACTAGCGGGTTCTACGAGCAGTACTTC. This encodes CASSAGTSGFYEQYF. This chain joins TRBV9 and TRBJ2-7, with 12 bases fitting TRBD2. The germline V gene encodes CDR1 SGDLS and CDR2 YYNGEE. CDR3 size: 15 residues. V was pared by 3 bases and J by 3 bases, with 4 bases of the junction left unmatched. Based on the CDR3 plus reference TRBV9 and TRBJ2-7, the full variable domain is DSGVTQTPKHLITATGQRVTLRCSPRSGDLSVYWYQQSLDQGLQFLIQYYNGEERAKGNILERFSAQQFPDLHSELNLSSLELGDSALYFCASSAGTSGFYEQYFGPGTRLTVT.